This T cell receptor beta chain originates from a study of cytomegalovirus exposure and HLA in healthy donors. Everyone who donated was a healthy bone marrow donor. V lost 0 bases to trimming and J lost 3 bases, with 19 bases between them. This CDR3 is 17 amino acids long. In germline, CDR1 is SGHNT, CDR2 YYREEE (reference sequence). PCR used 60 Vbeta primers and 13 Jbeta primers. Sequenced by immunoSEQ multiplex PCR; TCRdb stores in-frame clones only, minus some. The table lists 95,000 to 150,000 clones, 70% to 85% of them singletons. V is TRBV5-4 and J is TRBJ2-7, with a tentative D call TRBD2 (8 bases). The material sequenced was PBMCs. The TCR was taken from a middle-aged man in good health and CMV-seropositive. CDR3 protein: CASSLAPGGGGGYEQYF. The CDR3, as DNA: TGTGCCAGCAGCTTGGCCCCGGGAGGGGGCGGCGGCTACGAGCAGTACTTC.